The sample holds one count of the clone carrying this T cell receptor (beta chain). In the original workflow: Amplifying reference gene primers gave estimates of nucleated cell counts. The assay was immunoSEQ multiplex PCR, and TCRdb's table has in-frame clones only and misses some. From that table come the V and J calls and clone size; the DNA was used to work out D and trimming. The sample lists more than 85,000 clones, around nine tenths occurring once. The CDR3 is 19 residues long. Between the trimmed V and J ends, which lost 0 bases and 1 base, there was a span of 20 bases. Germline assignment: CDR1 SGHAT and CDR2 FQNNGV. This sample was taken from a study of blood T cell repertoires in COVID-19. For the study at large: In each case, the material was cDNA or gDNA derived from T cells, B-cell-depleted T cells, or PBMCs.

This TCR was sampled from a man aged 45-60 years with active COVID-19. The rearrangement links TRBV11-2 to TRBJ2-3; TRBD1 is a possible D gene (6 bases). The sequenced sample was peripheral blood. The CDR3 protein is CASSLDPFNTGTGTDTQYF. The DNA of the CDR3 is TGTGCCAGCAGCTTAGATCCCTTTAATACAGGGACCGGCACAGATACGCAGTATTTT.